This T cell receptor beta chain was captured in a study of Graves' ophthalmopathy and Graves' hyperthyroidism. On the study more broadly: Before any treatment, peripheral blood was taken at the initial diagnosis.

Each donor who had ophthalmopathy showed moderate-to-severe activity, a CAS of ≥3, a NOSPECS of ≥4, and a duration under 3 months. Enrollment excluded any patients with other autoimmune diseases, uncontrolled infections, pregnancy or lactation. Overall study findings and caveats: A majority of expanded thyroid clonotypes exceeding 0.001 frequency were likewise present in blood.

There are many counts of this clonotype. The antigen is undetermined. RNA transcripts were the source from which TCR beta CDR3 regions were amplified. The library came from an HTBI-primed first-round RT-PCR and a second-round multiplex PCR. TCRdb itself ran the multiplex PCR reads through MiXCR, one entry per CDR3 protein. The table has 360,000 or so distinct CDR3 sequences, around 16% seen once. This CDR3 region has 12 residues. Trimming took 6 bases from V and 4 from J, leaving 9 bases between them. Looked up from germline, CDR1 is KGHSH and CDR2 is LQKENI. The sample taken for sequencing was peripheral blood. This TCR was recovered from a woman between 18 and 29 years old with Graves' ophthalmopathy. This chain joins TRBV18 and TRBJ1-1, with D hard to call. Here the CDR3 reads CASSGQSTEAFF. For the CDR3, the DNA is TGTGCCAGCTCCGGCCAGTCCACTGAAGCTTTCTTT.